Here is one T cell receptor (beta chain) with its context. Its antigen is undetermined. The germline V gene encodes CDR1 SGHRS and CDR2 YFSETQ. Trimming cost V 5 bases and J 4 bases; bases outside gene matches: 10. The CDR3 sequence is 18 residues long. This record belongs to a study of regulatory T cells in long-lasting Graves disease. Study-level points and caveats: Analysis covered peripheral blood alone, not thyroid tissue.

Investigators prepared the TCR beta libraries by applying iRepertoire HTBI primers and Arm-PCR of CDR3 regions. Per the original data handling: The samples included approximately 60 TRBV and over 13 TRBJ segments. MiXCR, applied by TCRdb to the multiplex PCR reads, yields one record per CDR3 protein. V and J calls and clone size were set by TCRdb, not the authors. This table has 350,000 to 500,000 distinct CDR3 sequences, about a sixth appearing once. The time point was: newly diagnosed GD, antithyroid drugs for less than 3 months. The TCR library was made from RNA extracted from PBMCs. The EDTA tubes were filled with about 9 milliliters of drawn peripheral blood. These data also formed part of another study, on T cells in Graves' hyperthyroidism and ophthalmopathy. From that study: Most clonotypes expanded in thyroid above 0.001 were likewise present in blood.

This chain joins TRBV5-1 and TRBJ2-3, with TRBD2 matching 16 bases. Here the sequenced sample was peripheral blood mononuclear cells (PBMCs), taken at new diagnosis, from a patient treated with antithyroid drugs. This sequence originates from a woman aged 30 to 39 with Graves disease. This CDR3 reads CASSLSGGLAGGADTQYF. The CDR3 region has the DNA TGCGCCAGCAGTCTCTCAGGGGGACTAGCGGGAGGGGCAGATACGCAGTATTTT.